These 19 T cell receptor beta chains originate from one sample sequenced in a study of T-cell memory formation after mild COVID-19. TCRdb processed the 5' RACE reads anew with MiXCR; each CDR3 protein has one entry. The sample has hundreds of thousands of distinct CDR3 sequences, roughly an eighth seen once; the top ten hold approximately 22%. Sequenced: PBMCs or a T cell subset sorted from them (not recorded which). All receptors derive from a man aged 18-30 years who had mild COVID-19 (a few samples of this study predate the infection). Cell type and time point are not known.

CDR3 in amino acids: CSASLWIAKNIQYF. CDR3 in DNA: TGCAGTGCTTCTCTATGGATAGCCAAAAACATTCAGTACTTC. The chain joins TRBV20-1 to TRBJ2-4; D gene ambiguous. The CDR3 is made up of 14 amino acids. CDR1 and CDR2 from the germline V gene are DFQATT and SNEGSKA (reference sequence). V lost 5 bases to trimming and J lost 0 bases, with 11 bases between them.

A few counts support this clonotype. The chain joins TRBV20-1 to TRBJ2-7; the D is unclear. Germline V gene lookup returns CDR1 DFQATT and CDR2 SNEGSKA (reference sequence). V was shortened by 3 bases and J by 2 bases, with 8 bases between the two germline ends. The CDR3 totals 12 residues. DNA for the CDR3: TGCAGTGCTAGGTCTGAAACCTACGAGCAGTACTTC. This translates into CSARSETYEQYF.

CDR3 DNA: TGTGCCAGCAGCTTAGGTTCGCGGGGGCCAGCATACAATGAGCAGTTCTTC. Its translation is CASSLGSRGPAYNEQFF. V usage is TRBV7-6 and J usage is TRBJ2-1, with TRBD2 as a possible D gene (7 bases). The V gene's germline CDR1 is SGHVS and CDR2 FNYEAQ. The CDR3 loop spans 17 amino acids. V lost 1 base and J 4 bases, leaving 17 bases between the germline ends.

V is TRBV6-5 and J is TRBJ2-2; D unclear. The V gene lost 0 bases and the J gene lost 4 bases, with 15 bases spanning the gap. The length of the CDR3 is 17 residues. Germline values: CDR1 MNHEY, CDR2 SVGAGI. As DNA, the CDR3 is TGTGCCAGCAGTTACTCGATGGGGAAGGCAGCCACCGGGGAGCTGTTTTTT. Its translation: CASSYSMGKAATGELFF.

This clonotype was observed many times. This sequence joins TRBV20-1 and TRBJ2-3, with a possible D match to TRBD2 (7 bases). Germline V gives CDR1 DFQATT, CDR2 SNEGSKA (reference sequence). V shed 0 bases and J shed 6 bases, with 16 bases lying between them. The CDR3 totals 15 residues. CDR3 amino acids: CSARDLRGGGDTQYF. CDR3 nucleotides: TGCAGTGCTAGAGATCTGAGGGGGGGAGGGGATACGCAGTATTTT.

J is TRBJ2-5 and V is TRBV9, with unresolved D. Germline V lookup: CDR1 SGDLS, CDR2 YYNGEE. The CDR3 has 14 residues. V lost 0 bases and J 5 bases, leaving 11 bases between the germline ends. The CDR3 protein is CASSVADRPETQYF. DNA of the CDR3: TGTGCCAGCAGCGTAGCGGATCGACCGGAGACCCAGTACTTC.

This clonotype was observed a few times. The chain combines TRBV27 with TRBJ1-6; TRBD1 matches 7 bases. The CDR3 extends over 14 amino acids. CDR1 and CDR2 (germline): MNHEY, SMNVEV (reference sequence). V was pared by 5 bases and J by 8 bases, with 6 bases of the junction left unmatched. In DNA, the CDR3 is TGTGCCAGCAGTGTGACAGGGTGGGATTCACCCCTCCACTTT. Its translation: CASSVTGWDSPLHF.

The rearrangement joins TRBV15 to TRBJ2-5; 7 bases map to TRBD1. Per the germline V gene, CDR1 is LNHNV and CDR2 is YYDKDF (reference sequence). CDR3 size: 15 residues. With 4 bases clipped from V and 5 bases from J, the junction kept 10 bases outside the gene matches. This CDR3 is CATSTEGQRGETQYF. The CDR3 DNA follows: TGTGCCACCAGCACCGAGGGACAGCGAGGGGAGACCCAGTACTTC.

CDR3 sequence (DNA): TGCGCCAGCAGCTTGGGGGGTCAAGGCTACACCTTC. Encoded protein: CASSLGGQGYTF. This chain joins TRBV5-1 and TRBJ1-2; D uncertain. V was shortened by 0 bases and J by 8 bases, with 8 bases between the two germline ends. CDR3 length: 12 residues. Germline CDR1 is SGHRS and CDR2 is YFSETQ.

A note on this clonotype: This may come from a read error, since a much larger clone is one base off. The chain carries TRBV20-1 and TRBJ2-1; TRBD1 aligns across 9 bases. The V gene's germline CDR1 is DFQATT and CDR2 SNEGSKA (reference sequence). Trimming at V came to 5 bases and at J to 11 bases, leaving 10 bases not matched to a gene. There are 13 residues in the CDR3. As DNA, the CDR3 is TGCAGTGCTCGTCCCGGGACAGGGAATAAGCAGTTCTTC. Protein product: CSARPGTGNKQFF.

The V call is TRBV7-3, the J call TRBJ1-2; D gene unclear. The length of the CDR3 is 14 residues. Germline-derived CDR1 and CDR2 are SGHTA and FQGTGA. Trimming shortened V by 5 bases and J by 6 bases, and 16 bases separated the two germline ends. The CDR3 DNA sequence: TGTGCCAGCAGCCCCAATTCCCGGGGTCATGGCTACACCTTC. It specifies CASSPNSRGHGYTF.

This clonotype turned up a few times. For the CDR3, the DNA is TGCGCCAGCAGCCCCAGACAGGGGGCAGCAACCGGGGAGCTGTTTTTT. Its protein is CASSPRQGAATGELFF. The chain has TRBV5-1 and TRBJ2-2, with 10 bases aligning to TRBD1. Per germline, CDR1 SGHRS and CDR2 YFSETQ. The CDR3 has 16 residues. J gave up 5 bases and V 4 bases, and 8 bases lay outside the gene matches.

The V gene is TRBV18, the J gene TRBJ1-3; 10 nucleotides agree with TRBD1. Germline CDR1 is KGHSH and CDR2 is LQKENI. Germline trimming cut 5 bases from V and 3 bases from J; bases unmatched to any gene: 4. This CDR3 comprises 15 residues. This CDR3 is CASSTGTGVGNTIYF. CDR3 nucleotides: TGTGCCAGCTCAACCGGGACAGGGGTTGGAAACACCATATATTTT.

Details on this clonotype: The CDR3 carries no conserved terminal phenylalanine or tryptophan, so it likely arises from a read error. This chain links TRBV7-6 with TRBJ1-1; D ambiguous. The germline V gene has CDR1 SGHVS and CDR2 FNYEAQ. V dropped 5 bases and J dropped 1 base, with 8 bases sitting between them. The CDR3 spans 13 residues. This CDR3 is CASSREQNTEAFS. For the CDR3, the DNA is TGTGCCAGCAGCCGGGAACAGAACACTGAAGCTTTCTCT.

V usage is TRBV18 and J usage is TRBJ1-1; no clear D. Trimming stripped 3 bases from V and 1 base from J, with 12 bases between. Germline CDR1 is KGHSH and CDR2 is LQKENI. The CDR3 consists of 15 residues. The DNA for the CDR3 is TGTGCCAGCTCACCGCCCCCGGACTGGAACACTGAAGCTTTCTTT. Translated: CASSPPPDWNTEAFF.

This clonotype was detected only a few times. V and J are TRBV20-1 and TRBJ2-5, with D unresolved. CDR1 and CDR2 from the germline V gene are DFQATT and SNEGSKA (reference sequence). The CDR3 runs to 10 residues. V was trimmed by 2 bases and J by 5 bases, leaving 3 bases between them. The CDR3 loop is CSARSETQYF. The CDR3 nucleotides read TGCAGTGCTAGAAGTGAGACCCAGTACTTC.

This clonotype was counted ten times or more. The chain joins TRBV3-1 to TRBJ1-1; D gene unclear. Germline V gene data show CDR1 as LGHDT and CDR2 as YNNKEL (reference sequence). CDR3 length: 12 residues. V was trimmed by 1 base and J by 2 bases, leaving 2 bases between them. CDR3 region: CASSQANTEAFF. The CDR3, as DNA: TGTGCCAGCAGCCAAGCCAACACTGAAGCTTTCTTT.

In its sample, this clonotype was seen a few times. The genes are TRBV7-2 and TRBJ1-2; no reliable D call. The germline gives CDR1 SGHTA, CDR2 FQGNSA. The V gene lost 0 bases and the J gene lost 4 bases, with 3 bases spanning the gap. This CDR3 has 12 residues. CDR3 in DNA: TGTGCCAGCAGCTTAGCTATCTATGGCTACACCTTC. Its protein product is CASSLAIYGYTF.

The chain couples TRBV20-1 to TRBJ2-7; D gene unclear. V lost 4 bases and J lost 0, with 13 bases in between. CDR3 size: 14 residues. Germline V gene lookup returns CDR1 DFQATT and CDR2 SNEGSKA (reference sequence). The CDR3 loop reads CSATTQLSSYEQYV. The DNA of the CDR3 is TGCAGTGCTACGACCCAACTAAGCTCCTACGAGCAGTACGTC.